Each of the 31 T cell receptor beta chains below was sequenced from the same sample in a study of cytomegalovirus exposure and HLA in healthy donors. Amplification used 60 Vbeta primers and 13 Jbeta primers. Profiled with immunoSEQ multiplex PCR; TCRdb holds only in-frame clones, not every one. The sample's table shows almost 45,000 clones. The sample comprised PBMCs. All receptors derive from a male donor in good health and CMV-seronegative.

This chain uses TRBV13 with TRBJ2-7, with a possible D match to TRBD2 (8 bases). The CDR3 contains 16 residues. With 5 bases removed from V and 3 bases from J, the gap between germline ends came to 20 bases. Per the germline V gene, CDR1 is PRHDT and CDR2 is FYEKMQ (reference sequence). The CDR3 coding sequence is TGTGCCAGCAGCCACGGGGGGGGACAGAGCTTCTACGAGCAGTACTTC. This sequence encodes CASSHGGGQSFYEQYF.

The CDR3 bases are TGCGCCAGCAGCCAAGTACCTATAGGAGCGGGAGTAAAGACCCAGTACTTC. It yields the protein CASSQVPIGAGVKTQYF. This chain links TRBV4-1 with TRBJ2-5, with 8 nucleotides matching TRBD2. CDR3 size: 17 residues. Germline CDR1 is MGHRA and CDR2 is YSYEKL. V gave up 1 base and J gave up 6 bases; unmatched junction bases: 13.

J is TRBJ2-5 and V is TRBV6-1, with a tentative D call TRBD2 (6 bases). Trimming pared 7 bases from V and 4 bases from J, leaving 16 bases between. This CDR3 region has 14 residues. Germline values: CDR1 MNHNS, CDR2 SASEGT. The CDR3, as DNA: TGTGCCAGCAACACACGGGGGATCGGAGAGACCCAGTACTTC. It translates to CASNTRGIGETQYF.

The rearrangement joins TRBV15 to TRBJ2-7; maybe TRBD2 (6 bases). CDR1 LNHNV and CDR2 YYDKDF come from the germline V gene (reference sequence). The V gene lost 5 bases and the J gene lost 0 bases, with 11 bases spanning the gap. There are 14 residues in the CDR3. The CDR3 nucleotides are TGTGCCACCAGCTCCGGAGGGAACTCCTACGAGCAGTACTTC. It codes for CATSSGGNSYEQYF.

The V call is TRBV6-5, the J call TRBJ2-7; D might be TRBD2 (5 bases). Per the germline V gene, CDR1 is MNHEY and CDR2 is SVGAGI. Trimming removed 10 bases from V and 4 bases from J, with 20 bases in between. CDR3 length: 14 amino acids. CDR3 loop: CATYSPGGLYEQYF. The CDR3 coding sequence is TGTGCCACCTATAGTCCGGGCGGGCTATACGAGCAGTACTTC.

The rearrangement uses TRBV2 and TRBJ2-7; 8 bases agree with TRBD1. This CDR3 comprises 12 residues. V lost 11 bases to trimming and J lost 2 bases; unmatched junction nucleotides: 5. The germline V gene has CDR1 SNHLY and CDR2 FYNNEI. In DNA form, the CDR3 reads TGTGCCGGAGGGACAGGTACCTACGAGCAGTACTTC. Translated, it gives CAGGTGTYEQYF.

The rearrangement uses TRBV7-6 and TRBJ1-1, with D maybe TRBD1 (5 bases). The CDR3 sequence is 14 residues long. V was clipped by 2 bases and J by 1 base, with 8 bases between them. From germline, CDR1 is SGHVS and CDR2 FNYEAQ. The CDR3 is CASSLRGQNTEAFF. CDR3 nucleotide sequence: TGTGCCAGCAGCTTAAGAGGACAGAACACTGAAGCTTTCTTT.

The chain has TRBV19 and TRBJ2-4; 7 bases align to TRBD1. The germline gives CDR1 LNHDA, CDR2 SQIVND (reference sequence). V shed 5 bases and J 6 bases; nucleotides not matched to a gene: 7. The CDR3 length is 14 residues. CDR3 residues: CASSARQGRNIQYF. The CDR3 bases are TGTGCCAGTAGTGCTCGACAGGGTAGAAACATTCAGTACTTC. The variable domain in full, completed from reference TRBV19 and TRBJ2-4, reads DGGITQSPKYLFRKEGQNVTLSCEQNLNHDAMYWYRQDPGQGLRLIYYSQIVNDFQKGDIAEGYSVSREKKESFPLTVTSAQKNPTAFYLCASSARQGRNIQYFGAGTRLSVL.

V usage is TRBV6-7 and J usage is TRBJ2-3; possible D gene TRBD1, 5 bases. TRBV6-7 carries the ORF label, with uncertain function. The V end was cut by 2 bases, the J end by 4 bases, with 16 bases between. This CDR3 comprises 16 residues. The chain's CDR3 is CASSYDRGLTADTQYF. CDR3 DNA sequence: TGTGCCAGCAGTTACGATAGGGGCCTGACAGCAGATACGCAGTATTTT.

CDR3 sequence reads: CASTLSGSPELFF. The CDR3 nucleotides read TGTGCCAGTACTCTCAGCGGGAGTCCAGAGCTGTTTTTT. V and J are TRBV19 and TRBJ2-2; 8 bases are a match to TRBD2. CDR1 and CDR2 from the germline V gene are LNHDA and SQIVND (reference sequence). The trim removed 7 bases at V and 11 bases at J, leaving 9 bases unmatched. This CDR3 comprises 13 residues.

The rearrangement joins TRBV11-3 to TRBJ1-3; 7 positions match TRBD1. The CDR3 extends over 14 amino acids. Trimming at V came to 1 base and at J to 3 bases, leaving 0 bases not matched to a gene. Germline V lookup: CDR1 SGHNT, CDR2 YENEEA. The chain's CDR3 is CASSLGQGGNTIYF. The CDR3 coding sequence is TGTGCCAGCAGCTTAGGACAGGGTGGAAACACCATATATTTT.

This chain links TRBV19 with TRBJ2-1, with a tentative D call TRBD1 (6 bases). Per the germline V gene, CDR1 is LNHDA and CDR2 is SQIVND (reference sequence). Trimming removed 4 bases at V and 6 bases at J, with 16 bases between. CDR3 length: 15 residues. The CDR3: CASSNPYIRGNEQFF. CDR3 nucleotide sequence: TGTGCCAGTAGTAACCCCTACATCAGGGGCAATGAGCAGTTCTTC.

The chain employs TRBV30 and TRBJ1-2, with D tentatively TRBD1 (5 bases). There are 11 residues in the CDR3. Germline CDR1 and CDR2: GTSNPN and SVGIG (reference sequence). V lost 4 bases to trimming and J lost 3 bases, with 6 bases between them. This CDR3 reads CAWTGYYGYTF. The CDR3 coding sequence is TGTGCCTGGACAGGGTACTATGGCTACACCTTC.

The V and J genes are TRBV5-6 and TRBJ2-7, with 7 bases fitting TRBD1. Germline V lookup: CDR1 SGHDT, CDR2 YYEEEE. There are 15 residues in the CDR3. After removal of 3 bases from V and 4 bases from J, the junction contained 10 bases not matched to a gene. Written as DNA, the CDR3 is TGTGCCAGCAGCTCCCTATACAGGGGCGCATACGAGCAGTACTTC. It specifies CASSSLYRGAYEQYF.

The rearrangement joins TRBV15 to TRBJ2-3; the match to TRBD2 covers 8 bases. The J segment lost 5 bases and the V segment lost 3 bases, leaving 10 bases of the junction unmatched. Germline V lookup: CDR1 LNHNV, CDR2 YYDKDF (reference sequence). The CDR3 has 16 amino acids. CDR3 sequence: CATSSKMGLGVDTQYF. The DNA for the CDR3 is TGTGCCACCAGCAGTAAAATGGGACTAGGGGTAGATACGCAGTATTTT.

The rearrangement uses TRBV7-9 and TRBJ2-3; D perhaps matches TRBD2 (5 bases). This CDR3 has 16 residues. CDR1 and CDR2 (germline): SEHNR, FQNEAQ (reference sequence). V shed 1 base and J shed 4 bases, with 15 bases lying between them. CDR3 in amino acids: CASSLGGGSKADTQYF. The CDR3 nucleotides read TGTGCCAGCAGCTTAGGAGGTGGGAGTAAGGCAGATACGCAGTATTTT.

The chain carries TRBV28 and TRBJ1-1; tentative D call: TRBD1 (5 bases). Germline V gene lookup returns CDR1 MDHEN and CDR2 SYDVKM. V lost 6 bases to trimming and J lost 6 bases, with 14 bases between them. This CDR3 spans 13 amino acids. The CDR3 nucleotides are TGTGCCAGCAGAGACAGCACCTTTCCTGAAGCTTTCTTT. Its translation is CASRDSTFPEAFF.

This chain joins TRBV27 and TRBJ2-4, with 9 bases that match TRBD2. V was clipped by 2 bases and J by 0 bases; unmatched bases: 2. Germline V gene data show CDR1 as MNHEY and CDR2 as SMNVEV (reference sequence). The CDR3 extends over 16 amino acids. CDR3 nucleotides: TGTGCCAGCAGTTTAATAGCGGGGGAAGCCAAAAACATTCAGTACTTC. Its translation is CASSLIAGEAKNIQYF.

The chain joins TRBV4-2 to TRBJ2-7; a possible D gene is TRBD2 (5 bases). There are 15 residues in the CDR3. CDR1 and CDR2 (germline): LGHNA, YNFKEQ. V was shortened by 1 base and J by 2 bases, with 12 bases between the two germline ends. In nucleotides, the CDR3 is TGTGCCAGCAGCCAAGTCCTTACTAGTACCTACGAGCAGTACTTC. Protein product: CASSQVLTSTYEQYF.

The chain combines TRBV11-2 with TRBJ2-3, with a tentative D call TRBD2 (6 bases). CDR1 and CDR2 (germline): SGHAT, FQNNGV. The CDR3 runs 16 residues. V shed 5 bases and J shed 11 bases, with 26 bases lying between them. DNA of the CDR3: TGTGCCAGCAGCCAGGTAGCGGCCGGGTGGGGTTCGGGGCAGTATTTT. Protein sequence: CASSQVAAGWGSGQYF.

The chain carries TRBV27 and TRBJ1-5, with D maybe TRBD1 (6 bases). CDR3 length: 14 amino acids. V was trimmed by 4 bases and J by 7 bases, leaving 14 bases between them. Germline CDR1 reads MNHEY; CDR2 reads SMNVEV (reference sequence). DNA for the CDR3: TGTGCCAGCAGTTCTGCGGGGGCTCGGCAGCCCCAGCATTTT. Its translation is CASSSAGARQPQHF.

Concerning this clone: Other DNA sequences in this sample translate to the same CDR3. The chain uses TRBV20-1 and TRBJ2-7; no reliable D call. V dropped 6 bases and J dropped 2 bases, with 8 bases sitting between them. CDR1 and CDR2 from the germline V gene are DFQATT and SNEGSKA (reference sequence). This CDR3 is built from 11 residues. The CDR3 sequence is CSAREAYEQYF. The DNA of the CDR3 is TGCAGTGCCCGTGAGGCCTACGAGCAGTACTTC.

This sequence joins TRBV29-1 and TRBJ2-7, with a weak D call TRBD1 (6 bases). This CDR3 region has 16 residues. The V and J ends lost 4 bases and 2 bases respectively, with 21 bases between them. Germline V gives CDR1 SQVTM, CDR2 ANQGSEA. This CDR3 is CSVVEAVRGVAYEQYF. DNA for the CDR3: TGCAGCGTTGTAGAAGCGGTCAGGGGTGTTGCCTACGAGCAGTACTTC.

The chain carries TRBV5-1 and TRBJ2-7; 8 nucleotides line up with TRBD2. Germline CDR1 and CDR2: SGHRS and YFSETQ. This CDR3 has 13 amino acids. After removal of 2 bases from V and 2 bases from J, the junction contained 0 bases not matched to a gene. As DNA, the CDR3 is TGCGCCAGCAGCTTCGGGGGGGCCTACGAGCAGTACTTC. Its translation: CASSFGGAYEQYF. Complete variable domain (other parts from reference TRBV5-1 and TRBJ2-7): KAGVTQTPRYLIKTRGQQVTLSCSPISGHRSVSWYQQTPGQGLQFLFEYFSETQRNKGNFPGRFSGRQFSNSRSEMNVSTLELGDSALYLCASSFGGAYEQYFGPGTRLTVT.

CDR3 amino acids: CASSLGASQETQYF. The CDR3 region has the DNA TGTGCCAGCAGCTTAGGGGCCAGCCAAGAGACCCAGTACTTC. The chain recombines TRBV7-2 with TRBJ2-5; D is unclear. Trimming shortened V by 1 base and J by 1 base, and 7 bases separated the two germline ends. The CDR3 sequence is 14 residues long. Germline lookup yields CDR1 SGHTA and CDR2 FQGNSA.

The V call is TRBV29-1, the J call TRBJ2-7, with a tentative D call TRBD2 (5 bases). The germline V and J ends were trimmed by 6 bases and 7 bases, with 19 bases remaining between them. The CDR3 loop spans 13 amino acids. CDR1 is SQVTM and CDR2 is ANQGSEA in the germline V gene. CDR3 DNA: TGCAGCGTCCCTTTGGGCGCGCCGGGAGAGCAGTACTTC. Its protein is CSVPLGAPGEQYF.

The chain uses TRBV2 and TRBJ2-1, with D possibly matching TRBD1 (6 bases). The CDR3 consists of 14 residues. The V end lost 10 bases, the J end lost 7 bases, and 20 bases lay between the germline ends. Germline CDR1 and CDR2: SNHLY and FYNNEI. CDR3 sequence (DNA): TGTGCCACCAAAGGATCGACAACAGGGAATGAGCAGTTCTTC. Protein product: CATKGSTTGNEQFF.

The chain joins TRBV9 to TRBJ1-5, with a tentative D call TRBD1 (5 bases). The V and J ends lost 0 bases and 4 bases respectively, with 11 bases between them. This CDR3 spans 15 amino acids. CDR1 and CDR2 from the germline V gene are SGDLS and YYNGEE. The CDR3 region is CASSVGQGLNQPQHF. The CDR3 DNA is TGTGCCAGCAGCGTAGGGCAGGGCCTTAATCAGCCCCAGCATTTT.

The chain joins TRBV7-2 to TRBJ2-1; 7 bases are shared with TRBD2. The V gene's germline CDR1 is SGHTA and CDR2 FQGNSA. CDR3 size: 15 residues. Trimming at V came to 7 bases and at J to 6 bases, leaving 12 bases not matched to a gene. The CDR3 DNA reads as TGTGCCAGCACCGGTGAGAGACTAGCTAGCAATGAGCAGTTCTTC. Amino acid sequence: CASTGERLASNEQFF.

V usage is TRBV10-1 and J usage is TRBJ2-1; TRBD2 is a possible D gene (5 bases). Trimming stripped 6 bases from V and 6 bases from J, with 12 bases between. This CDR3 contains 13 residues. Per germline, CDR1 WNHNN and CDR2 SYGVQD (reference sequence). Here the CDR3 reads CASRDSHTNEQFF. CDR3 coding DNA: TGCGCCAGCAGGGACTCCCACACCAATGAGCAGTTCTTC.

The chain has TRBV10-3 and TRBJ2-1; 10 bases are shared with TRBD1. This CDR3 contains 14 residues. V shed 4 bases, J shed 5 bases, and the junction held 2 bases outside the gene matches. Looked up from germline, CDR1 is ENHRY and CDR2 is SYGVKD. The CDR3 here is CAISAGTGDNEQFF. Here the CDR3 DNA reads TGTGCCATCAGTGCCGGGACAGGGGACAATGAGCAGTTCTTC.